This T cell receptor beta chain appears in the sequencing data of a study of tumor-infiltrating lymphocytes in primary liver carcinoma. The CDR3 spans 11 residues. Looked up from germline, CDR1 is SQVTM and CDR2 is ANQGSEA. A note on this clonotype: An end of the junction does not agree with germline; a read error may underlie this.

A primer matching the constant region was used to make TCR beta cDNA from 500 to 600 ng of total RNA. Three nested multiplex PCR rounds of slightly modified ARM-PCR generated TCR beta libraries. Two initial PCR rounds of about 10 cycles each paired TRBV1-TRBV30 forward primers with a C-beta reverse primer. TCRdb re-analysed the multiplex PCR reads in MiXCR, keeping a single row per CDR3 protein. The sample includes about 310,000 distinct CDR3 sequences, around 50% of them seen just once. Alongside blood RNA obtained from unsorted whole blood, germline DNA was also extracted. Sequencing was done on a sample of peripheral blood. The chain carries TRBV29-1 and TRBJ1-1; D remains unclear. This clonotype was sampled from a woman aged 25 to 45 with primary liver carcinoma and hepatitis B virus infection. The CDR3 spells CSVEPEAEAFF. The CDR3 coding sequence is TGTAGCGTCGAGCCCGAAGCTGAAGCTTTCTTT.